Below, 18 T cell receptor beta chains from the same sample are listed, as sequenced in a study of Graves' ophthalmopathy and Graves' hyperthyroidism. CDR3 regions of TCR beta were amplified from RNA transcripts. First-round RT-PCR employed HTBI primers, with a second-round multiplex PCR after it. TCRdb independently ran MiXCR on the multiplex PCR reads; one entry per CDR3 protein. The sample shows over a million distinct CDR3 sequences, less than 45% of them seen only once. The sequenced material came from peripheral blood or thyroid tissue (not recorded which). The receptors originated from an adult man with Graves' hyperthyroidism.

The chain uses TRBV18 and TRBJ1-3; perhaps TRBD1 as D (6 bases). The V gene's germline CDR1 is KGHSH and CDR2 LQKENI. V was shortened by 5 bases and J by 1 base, with 12 bases between the two germline ends. The length of the CDR3 is 15 residues. CDR3 residues: CASSTQGQSGNTIYF. DNA for the CDR3: TGTGCCAGCTCAACACAGGGTCAATCTGGAAACACCATATATTTT.

This clonotype was seen many times. The chain links TRBV7-8 to TRBJ1-1; D remains ambiguous. Germline lookup yields CDR1 SGHVS and CDR2 FQNEAQ. The V gene lost 5 bases and the J gene lost 6 bases, with 10 bases spanning the gap. CDR3 size: 12 residues. CDR3 region: CASSPSRAEAFF. CDR3 DNA sequence: TGTGCCAGCAGCCCATCTCGTGCTGAAGCTTTCTTT.

This chain uses TRBV5-1 with TRBJ1-1; D is undetermined. The V gene's germline CDR1 is SGHRS and CDR2 YFSETQ. Deletions cut 5 bases from V and 2 bases from J, with 13 bases between. This CDR3 region has 14 residues. CDR3 DNA sequence: TGCGCCAGCAGGGCCCCTAATTCTAACACTGAAGCTTTCTTT. As protein: CASRAPNSNTEAFF.

The gene calls are TRBV4-3 and TRBJ1-5; TRBD1 might be the D (6 bases). The CDR3 covers 16 residues. Germline V gene sequence: CDR1 LGHNA, CDR2 YSLEER. V was clipped by 3 bases and J by 3 bases, with 15 bases between them. The CDR3 spells CASSQGRGQPNQPQHF. In DNA, the CDR3 is TGCGCCAGCAGCCAGGGAAGGGGACAACCCAATCAGCCCCAGCATTTT.

Many counts were recorded for this clonotype. J is TRBJ2-7 and V is TRBV6-5; possibly TRBD1 or TRBD2 for D (5 bases each). Germline V lookup: CDR1 MNHEY, CDR2 SVGAGI. V lost 5 bases and J 6 bases, leaving 11 bases between the germline ends. The CDR3 covers 12 residues. CDR3 sequence reads: CASSPEGSEQYF. CDR3 nucleotide sequence: TGTGCCAGCAGTCCCGAGGGGAGCGAGCAGTACTTC.

This clonotype showed up many times. V usage is TRBV7-6 and J usage is TRBJ1-4, with D maybe TRBD1 (6 bases). The V end was cut by 5 bases, the J end by 8 bases, with 12 bases between. The length of the CDR3 is 13 residues. Germline assignment: CDR1 SGHVS and CDR2 FNYEAQ. The CDR3 DNA follows: TGTGCCAGCAGCGAACAGGGACGGGAAAAACTGTTTTTT. Amino acids: CASSEQGREKLFF.

This clonotype has only one observation. The genes are TRBV5-1 and TRBJ1-1, with 7 bases identical to TRBD1. The trim removed 4 bases at V and 2 bases at J, leaving 17 bases unmatched. The CDR3 has 18 amino acids. Germline CDR1 and CDR2: SGHRS and YFSETQ. CDR3 amino acids: CASSQGQGENKGNTEAFF. DNA for the CDR3: TGCGCCAGCAGCCAGGGTCAGGGGGAAAACAAGGGAAACACTGAAGCTTTCTTT. The variable domain in full, completed from reference TRBV5-1 and TRBJ1-1, reads KAGVTQTPRYLIKTRGQQVTLSCSPISGHRSVSWYQQTPGQGLQFLFEYFSETQRNKGNFPGRFSGRQFSNSRSEMNVSTLELGDSALYLCASSQGQGENKGNTEAFFGQGTRLTVV.

The sample holds many counts of this clonotype. This chain joins TRBV15 and TRBJ1-5; no firm D call. The CDR3 has 15 amino acids. Germline V lookup: CDR1 LNHNV, CDR2 YYDKDF (reference sequence). V was clipped by 6 bases and J by 0 bases, with 12 bases between them. This CDR3 is CATRLQLDSNQPQHF. CDR3 sequence (DNA): TGTGCCACCAGGTTGCAGCTTGATAGCAATCAGCCCCAGCATTTT.

The chain joins TRBV7-9 to TRBJ1-4; perhaps TRBD1 as D (5 bases). This CDR3 region has 13 residues. Germline V gives CDR1 SEHNR, CDR2 FQNEAQ (reference sequence). The ends were cut back, 7 bases at V and 6 bases at J, with 12 bases in the middle. The CDR3, as DNA: TGTGCCAGCACCCTTCGGGGGGATGAAAAACTGTTTTTT. It encodes CASTLRGDEKLFF.

The chain joins TRBV5-1 to TRBJ1-5; a weak D match, TRBD1 (6 bases). From germline, CDR1 is SGHRS and CDR2 YFSETQ. The germline V and J ends were trimmed by 4 bases and 2 bases, with 13 bases remaining between them. The CDR3 has 15 residues. The CDR3, as DNA: TGCGCCAGCAGCGTGTTACAGGGTGGCAATCAGCCCCAGCATTTT. Translation gives CASSVLQGGNQPQHF.

The chain uses TRBV7-9 and TRBJ2-7; D remains ambiguous. Trimming pared 8 bases from V and 2 bases from J, leaving 19 bases between. This CDR3 region has 15 residues. Germline CDR1 and CDR2: SEHNR and FQNEAQ (reference sequence). This CDR3 is CASGHTLMVAYEQYF. CDR3 nucleotide sequence: TGTGCCAGCGGTCATACGTTGATGGTTGCCTACGAGCAGTACTTC. Full variable domain (rest looked up from reference TRBV7-9 and TRBJ2-7): DTGVSQNPRHKITKRGQNVTFRCDPISEHNRLYWYRQTLGQGPEFLTYFQNEAQLEKSRLLSDRFSAERPKGSFSTLEIQRTEQGDSAMYLCASGHTLMVAYEQYFGPGTRLTVT.

This clonotype has more than one count but fewer than ten. V gene TRBV6-5 combines with J gene TRBJ2-5; D ambiguous. V was cut by 6 bases and J by 9 bases, with 20 bases left in between. Germline assignment: CDR1 MNHEY and CDR2 SVGAGI. The CDR3 loop spans 14 amino acids. The CDR3 spells CASRETLGFIAQYF. In DNA, the CDR3 is TGTGCCAGCAGGGAGACGTTAGGGTTTATAGCCCAGTACTTC.

The rearrangement joins TRBV11-2 to TRBJ1-2; the match to TRBD1 covers 8 bases. The CDR3 totals 14 residues. The J segment lost 4 bases and the V segment lost 5 bases, leaving 6 bases of the junction unmatched. Looked up from germline, CDR1 is SGHAT and CDR2 is FQNNGV. The CDR3 here is CASSGTGLVYGYTF. The CDR3 DNA reads as TGTGCCAGCAGCGGGACAGGCCTCGTCTATGGCTACACCTTC.

This clonotype has at least ten counts. This sequence joins TRBV7-6 and TRBJ2-7; TRBD2 aligns across 11 bases. Germline loops: CDR1 SGHVS, CDR2 FNYEAQ. The ends lost 8 bases at V and 0 bases at J; junction bases unmatched: 6. The CDR3 covers 15 residues. CDR3 nucleotides: TGTGCCAGCGGGAGACTAGCGGGATACTCCTACGAGCAGTACTTC. As protein: CASGRLAGYSYEQYF.

This clonotype occurred many times. The V and J genes are TRBV4-3 and TRBJ1-2, with D maybe TRBD1 (5 bases). Germline lookup yields CDR1 LGHNA and CDR2 YSLEER. Trimming removed 1 base at V and 7 bases at J, with 13 bases between. The CDR3 spans 14 residues. CDR3 sequence: CASSQGTHQGGYTF. The DNA for the CDR3 is TGCGCCAGCAGCCAAGGGACTCATCAGGGTGGCTACACCTTC.

For this clonotype: A single base separates this from a much larger clone, so it may be a read error. The chain joins TRBV5-1 to TRBJ2-7; 10 nucleotides agree with TRBD1. CDR3 length: 15 residues. The trim removed 0 bases at V and 7 bases at J, leaving 7 bases unmatched. The germline CDR1 and CDR2 sequences are SGHRS and YFSETQ. This CDR3 reads CASSLDTGTGVEQYF. The CDR3 bases are TGCGCCAGCAGCTTGGACACCGGGACAGGGGTTGAGCAGTACTTC. Filled out from reference TRBV5-1 and TRBJ2-7, the complete variable domain reads KAGVTQTPRYLIKTRGQQVTLSCSPISGHRSVSWYQQTPGQGLQFLFEYFSETQRNKGNFPGRFSGRQFSNSRSEMNVSTLELGDSALYLCASSLDTGTGVEQYFGPGTRLTVT.

At least ten counts were recorded for this clonotype. The V call is TRBV5-1, the J call TRBJ2-7; D is possibly TRBD2 (6 bases). CDR1 is SGHRS and CDR2 is YFSETQ in the germline V gene. This CDR3 has 13 residues. Trimming removed 4 bases from V and 5 bases from J, with 13 bases in between. CDR3 nucleotides: TGCGCCAGCAGCCCCGGGACTCTCCACGAGCAGTACTTC. Amino acids: CASSPGTLHEQYF.

The J gene is TRBJ1-1, the V gene TRBV29-1, with 8 bases lining up with TRBD1. V lost 6 bases and J lost 4; bases outside the gene matches: 4. The CDR3 has 12 amino acids. Germline V CDR1 and CDR2: SQVTM, ANQGSEA. In DNA, the CDR3 is TGCAGCGTACCGACAGGGGTCACTGAAGCTTTCTTT. This gives the protein CSVPTGVTEAFF.